This TCR beta chain derives from a study of blood T cell repertoires in COVID-19. Study-level background: Sources were T cells, B-cell-depleted T cells, or PBMCs; the material itself was cDNA or gDNA.

Libraries were prepared by immunoSEQ multiplex PCR; TCRdb keeps only in-frame clonotypes and omits some of them. The sample consists of some 380,000 clones, around 87% of them appearing once. All enrollees were roughly 18 to 95 years old and from under 25 US areas. Cohort assignment relied on participant-reported clinical history. The CDR3 has 15 residues. Trimming left V 5 bases short and J 0 bases short, with 11 bases between. The germline CDR1 and CDR2 sequences are SGDLS and YYNGEE. Sequencing was done on a sample of PBMCs or T cells enriched from blood (not recorded which). The chain joins TRBV9 to TRBJ1-4; D is uncertain. The sequence was obtained from a man aged 25 to 40 who had recovered from COVID-19. CDR3 amino acids: CASSGGLSTNEKLFF. The CDR3, as DNA: TGTGCCAGCAGTGGAGGATTGTCAACTAATGAAAAACTGTTTTTT.